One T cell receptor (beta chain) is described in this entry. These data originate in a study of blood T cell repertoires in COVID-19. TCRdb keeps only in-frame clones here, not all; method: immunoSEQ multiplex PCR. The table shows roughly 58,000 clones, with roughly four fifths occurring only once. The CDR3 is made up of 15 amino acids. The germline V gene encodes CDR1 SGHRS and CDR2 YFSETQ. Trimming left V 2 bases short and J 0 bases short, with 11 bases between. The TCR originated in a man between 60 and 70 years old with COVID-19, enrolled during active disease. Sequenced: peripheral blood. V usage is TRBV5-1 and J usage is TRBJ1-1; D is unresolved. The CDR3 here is CASSFRENVNTEAFF. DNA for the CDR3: TGCGCCAGCAGCTTTAGGGAGAATGTGAACACTGAAGCTTTCTTT.